The following is a T cell receptor (beta chain) sequence with its context. As yet, its antigen is unknown. This sample was taken from a study of T cell responses to AZD1222 COVID-19 vaccine. Points from the study as a whole: Repertoires were obtained solely post-peak T cell response. Among AZD1222 vaccinees, only five or six were seropositive at baseline.

Here immunoSEQ multiplex PCR was the method, and the copy in TCRdb shows in-frame clones only, minus some. The data hold under 80,000 clones, with around 74% observed a single time. From germline, CDR1 is SNHLY and CDR2 FYNNEI. Trimming cost V 3 bases and J 1 base, with 7 bases left between them. The CDR3 totals 13 residues. The origin of this receptor is an adult in good health. The gene calls are TRBV2 and TRBJ2-7, with D unclear. The sequences come from peripheral blood, collected on day 0 of MenACWY control vaccination. CDR3 coding DNA: TGTGCCAGCAGTGATGACACTTCCTACGAGCAGTACTTC. It is translated as CASSDDTSYEQYF.